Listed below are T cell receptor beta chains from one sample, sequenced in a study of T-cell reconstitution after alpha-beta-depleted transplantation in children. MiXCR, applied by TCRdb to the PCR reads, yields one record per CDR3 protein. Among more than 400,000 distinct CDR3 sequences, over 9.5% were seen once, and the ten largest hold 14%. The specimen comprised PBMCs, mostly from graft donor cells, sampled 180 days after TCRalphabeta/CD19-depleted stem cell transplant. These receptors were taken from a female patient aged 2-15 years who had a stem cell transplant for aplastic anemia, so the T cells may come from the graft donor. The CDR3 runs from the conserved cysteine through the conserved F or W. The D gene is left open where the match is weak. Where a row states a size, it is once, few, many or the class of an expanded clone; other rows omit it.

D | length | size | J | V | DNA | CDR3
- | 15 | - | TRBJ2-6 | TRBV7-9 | TGTGCCAGCAGCTACACAGGAGAAGGGGCCAACGTCCTGACTTTC | CASSYTGEGANVLTF
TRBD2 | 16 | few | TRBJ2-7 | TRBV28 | TGTGCCAGCAGTTTATGGGCTAGCGGATCCTCCTACGAGCAGTACTTC | CASSLWASGSSYEQYF
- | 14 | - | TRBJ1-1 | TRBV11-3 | TGTGCCAGCAGCTTAATCACAGGGAACACTGAAGCTTTCTTT | CASSLITGNTEAFF
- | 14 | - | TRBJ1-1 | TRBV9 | TGTGCCAGCAGCGGTAGGGAGGGGAACACTGAAGCTTTCTTT | CASSGREGNTEAFF
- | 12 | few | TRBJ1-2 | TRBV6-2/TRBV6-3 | TGTGCCAGCAGTTACGCAGGGTTCGGGTACACCTTC | CASSYAGFGYTF
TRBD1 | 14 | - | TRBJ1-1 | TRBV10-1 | TGCGCCAGCAGTACAGGACAGGGTGCCACTGAAGCTTTCTTT | CASSTGQGATEAFF
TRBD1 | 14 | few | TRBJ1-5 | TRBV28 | TGTGCCAGCACCCTGGGACAGGGAACTCAGCCCCAGCATTTT | CASTLGQGTQPQHF
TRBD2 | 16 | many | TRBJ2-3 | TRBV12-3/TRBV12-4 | TGTGCCAGCAGACCGGGACTAGCGGACCCCGGAGATACGCAGTATTTT | CASRPGLADPGDTQYF
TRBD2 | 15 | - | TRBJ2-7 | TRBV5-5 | TGTGCCAGCACCTGGACTAGCGCAGTCTCCTACGAGCAGTACTTC | CASTWTSAVSYEQYF
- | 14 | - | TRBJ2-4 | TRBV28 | TGTGCCAGCAGTTTATGGGGCCGGGGAAACATTCAGTACTTC | CASSLWGRGNIQYF
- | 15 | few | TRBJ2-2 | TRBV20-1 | TGCAGTGCTAGAGACCCCCGGACTGACACCGGGGAGCTGTTTTTT | CSARDPRTDTGELFF
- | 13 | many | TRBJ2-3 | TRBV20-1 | TGCAGTGCCAGGGTGCTGGGCCCAGATACGCAGTATTTT | CSARVLGPDTQYF
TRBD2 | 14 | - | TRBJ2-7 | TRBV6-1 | TGTGCCACAAAAGACCGGGAGGGAAACTACGAGCAGTACTTC | CATKDREGNYEQYF
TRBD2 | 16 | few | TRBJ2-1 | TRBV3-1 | TGTGCCAGCAGCCAAGAATCCGGGGGGGCCTACAATGAGCAGTTCTTC | CASSQESGGAYNEQFF
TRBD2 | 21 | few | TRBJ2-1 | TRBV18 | TGTGCCAGCTCATCACTCTGTAGCGGGAGTCCTGGATGTTACGGGACTGGAGAGCAGTTCTTC | CASSSLCSGSPGCYGTGEQFF
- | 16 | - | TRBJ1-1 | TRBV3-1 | TGTGCCAGCAGCCAACCTCCAACACAGGGGAACACTGAAGCTTTCTTT | CASSQPPTQGNTEAFF
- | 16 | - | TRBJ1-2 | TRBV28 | TGTGCCAGCAGTTTCCCCCTAGGTGCGGGGGCTAAGGGCTACACCTTC | CASSFPLGAGAKGYTF
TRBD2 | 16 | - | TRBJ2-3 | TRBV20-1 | TGCAGTGCTACTTATTCCCCCGCGGGAGTAACAGATACGCAGTATTTT | CSATYSPAGVTDTQYF
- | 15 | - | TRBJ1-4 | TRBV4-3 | TGCGCCAGCAGCCAAGATACGAGACGTAATGAAAAACTGTTTTTT | CASSQDTRRNEKLFF
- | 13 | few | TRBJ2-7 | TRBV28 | TGTGCCAGCAGATTTCAGGGGGGCTACGAGCAGTACTTC | CASRFQGGYEQYF
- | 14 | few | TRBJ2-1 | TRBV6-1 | TGTGCCAGCAGTGTTGACATCTTCAGGGATGAGCAGTTCTTC | CASSVDIFRDEQFF
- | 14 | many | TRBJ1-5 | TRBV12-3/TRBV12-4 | TGTGCCAGCAGTTTAGTCCAGTCCGATCAGCCCCAGCATTTT | CASSLVQSDQPQHF
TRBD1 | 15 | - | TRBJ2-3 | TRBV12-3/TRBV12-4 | TGTGCCAGCAGTTCAGGGGGCAGGGACACAGATACGCAGTATTTT | CASSSGGRDTDTQYF
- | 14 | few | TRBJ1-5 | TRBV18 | TGTGCCAGCTCACCATACCGGAAAGGTCAGCCCCAGCATTTT | CASSPYRKGQPQHF
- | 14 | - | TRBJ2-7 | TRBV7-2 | TGTGCCAGCAGCTCACCGGGACTCTACTACGAGCAGTACTTC | CASSSPGLYYEQYF
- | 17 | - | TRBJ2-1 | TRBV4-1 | TGCGCCAGCAGCCAAGAGTATTGGAGCAGTAAATACAATGAGCAGTTCTTC | CASSQEYWSSKYNEQFF
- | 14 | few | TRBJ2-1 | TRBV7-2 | TGTGCCAGCAGCTTGAGTGCGGGGGCCAATGAGCAGTTCTTC | CASSLSAGANEQFF
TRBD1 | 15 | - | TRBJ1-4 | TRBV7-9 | TGTGCCAGCAGCTTACGGGAGGGACAGGGTGAAAAACTGTTTTTT | CASSLREGQGEKLFF
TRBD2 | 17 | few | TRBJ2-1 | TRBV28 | TGTGCCAGCAGTTTAAACCTCGCGGGAGTCTCCTACAATGAGCAGTTCTTC | CASSLNLAGVSYNEQFF
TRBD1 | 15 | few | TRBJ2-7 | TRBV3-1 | TGTGCCAGCAGCCCCCGGGACAGGGGTTCCTACGAGCAGTACTTC | CASSPRDRGSYEQYF
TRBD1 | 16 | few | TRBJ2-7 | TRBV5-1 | TGCGCCAGCAGCTCGAACCCGACAGGGAGCTCCTACGAGCAGTACTTC | CASSSNPTGSSYEQYF
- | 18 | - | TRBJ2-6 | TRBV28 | TGTGCCAGCAGTTTGGTGGCAGGGATCGTGAGGGGGGCCAACGTCCTGACTTTC | CASSLVAGIVRGANVLTF
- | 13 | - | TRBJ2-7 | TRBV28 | TGTGCCAGCAGTTTATCTTCAGTCTACGAGCAGTACTTC | CASSLSSVYEQYF
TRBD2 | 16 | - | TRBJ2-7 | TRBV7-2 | TGTGCCAGCAGCTTCCTCAAGGCTAGCGGGAGCTACGAGCAGTACTTC | CASSFLKASGSYEQYF
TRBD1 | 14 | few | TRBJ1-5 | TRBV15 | TGTGCCACCAGCAGTGGACAGGCTCCTGAACCCCAGCATTTT | CATSSGQAPEPQHF
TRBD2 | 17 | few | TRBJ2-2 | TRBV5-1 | TGCGCCAGCAGCTTGGTGGCTGGACTAGTGAACACCGGGGAGCTGTTTTTT | CASSLVAGLVNTGELFF
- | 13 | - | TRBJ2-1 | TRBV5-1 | TGCGCCAGCAGCATGACCCGAAACGGTGAGCAGTTCTTC | CASSMTRNGEQFF
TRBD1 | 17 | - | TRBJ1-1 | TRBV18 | TGTGCCAGCTCACCACCAAGGGGGCCCTTTTATGCCACTGAAGCTTTCTTT | CASSPPRGPFYATEAFF
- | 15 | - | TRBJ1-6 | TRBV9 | TGTGCCAGCAGCATGGAGGAGGGGGATAATTCACCCCTCCACTTT | CASSMEEGDNSPLHF
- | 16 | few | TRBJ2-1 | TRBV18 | TGTGCCAGCTCACCGGCCAGCAGGCCGTCGGAGAATGAGCAGTTCTTC | CASSPASRPSENEQFF
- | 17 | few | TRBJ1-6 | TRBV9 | TGTGCCAGCAGCGTCTCCGGGGGGTTCTGGGATAATTCACCCCTCCACTTT | CASSVSGGFWDNSPLHF
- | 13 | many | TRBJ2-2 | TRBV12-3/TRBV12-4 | TGTGCCAGCAGATTAGGGGACACCGGGGAGCTGTTTTTT | CASRLGDTGELFF
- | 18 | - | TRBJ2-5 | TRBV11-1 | TGTGCCAGCAGCTCCGAGTTATGGCGGAGCCCGAACCAAGAGACCCAGTACTTC | CASSSELWRSPNQETQYF
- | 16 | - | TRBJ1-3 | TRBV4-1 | TGCGCCAGCAGCCAGCCTCTCGGGACGCTTAGGGGCACCATATATTTT | CASSQPLGTLRGTIYF
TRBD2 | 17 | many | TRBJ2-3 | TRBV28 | TGTGCCAGCAGCCGTCGAGCTAGCGGGGTGAGCACAGATACGCAGTATTTT | CASSRRASGVSTDTQYF
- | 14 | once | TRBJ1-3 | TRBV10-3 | TGTGCCATCAGTCCCCGATTCTCTGGAAACACCATATATTTT | CAISPRFSGNTIYF
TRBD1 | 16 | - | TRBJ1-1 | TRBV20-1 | TGCAGTGCTAGAGGCCCCCGGGACAGGGGGCGCGATGAAGCTTTCTTT | CSARGPRDRGRDEAFF
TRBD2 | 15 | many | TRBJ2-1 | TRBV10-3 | TGTGCCATCACTTTAGCGGGAGTAGGGGGGAATGAGCAGTTCTTC | CAITLAGVGGNEQFF
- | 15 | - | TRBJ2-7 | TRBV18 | TGTGCCAGCTCACCACTTGGGGGTACTGGTAACGAGCAGTACTTC | CASSPLGGTGNEQYF
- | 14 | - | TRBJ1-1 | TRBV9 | TGTGCCAGCAGCGTAGTCGGGGGCGCGGGAGGAGCTTTCTTT | CASSVVGGAGGAFF
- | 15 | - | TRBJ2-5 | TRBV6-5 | TGTGCCAGCAGTTACCAAGCCGGCATTCAGGAGACCCAGTACTTC | CASSYQAGIQETQYF
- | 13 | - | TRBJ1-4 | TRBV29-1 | TGCAGCGTTGGATCCGCGGCTAATGAAAAACTGTTTTTT | CSVGSAANEKLFF
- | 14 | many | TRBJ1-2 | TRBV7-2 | TGTGCCAGCAGCGGATCGTCTTTTAACTATGGCTACACCTTC | CASSGSSFNYGYTF
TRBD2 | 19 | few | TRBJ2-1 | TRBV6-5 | TGTGCCAGCAGTTACCCGGCCCCCAAGCGGGAGGGATCCTACAATGAGCAGTTCTTC | CASSYPAPKREGSYNEQFF
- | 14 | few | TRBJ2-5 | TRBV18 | TGTGCCAGCTCACCGAATTCGGGTCAAGAGACCCAGTACTTC | CASSPNSGQETQYF